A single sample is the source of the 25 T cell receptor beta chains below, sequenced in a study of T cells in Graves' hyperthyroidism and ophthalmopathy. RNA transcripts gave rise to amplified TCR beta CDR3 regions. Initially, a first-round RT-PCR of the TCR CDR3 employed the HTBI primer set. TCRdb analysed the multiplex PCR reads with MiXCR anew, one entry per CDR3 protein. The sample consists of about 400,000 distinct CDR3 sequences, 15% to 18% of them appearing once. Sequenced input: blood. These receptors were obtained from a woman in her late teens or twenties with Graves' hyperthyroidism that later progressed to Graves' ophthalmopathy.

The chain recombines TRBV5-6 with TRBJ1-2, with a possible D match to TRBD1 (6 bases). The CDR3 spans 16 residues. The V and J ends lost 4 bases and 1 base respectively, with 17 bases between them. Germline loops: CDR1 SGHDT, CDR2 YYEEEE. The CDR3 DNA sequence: TGTGCCAGCAGCCGCGGTACAGGGCTTCGTAACTATGGCTACACCTTC. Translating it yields CASSRGTGLRNYGYTF.

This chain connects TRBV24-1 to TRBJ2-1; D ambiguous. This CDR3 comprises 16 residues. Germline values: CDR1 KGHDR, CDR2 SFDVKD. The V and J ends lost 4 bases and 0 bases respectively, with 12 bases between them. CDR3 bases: TGTGCCACCAGTGACGTCTGGAAAAGCTCCTACAATGAGCAGTTCTTC. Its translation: CATSDVWKSSYNEQFF.

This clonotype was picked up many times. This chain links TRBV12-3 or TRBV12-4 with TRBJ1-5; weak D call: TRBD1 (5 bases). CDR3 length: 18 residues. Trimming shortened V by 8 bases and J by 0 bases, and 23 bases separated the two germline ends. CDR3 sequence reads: CASCPSCGAGDSNQPQHF. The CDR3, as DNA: TGTGCCAGCTGTCCCAGCTGCGGGGCTGGCGATAGCAATCAGCCCCAGCATTTT.

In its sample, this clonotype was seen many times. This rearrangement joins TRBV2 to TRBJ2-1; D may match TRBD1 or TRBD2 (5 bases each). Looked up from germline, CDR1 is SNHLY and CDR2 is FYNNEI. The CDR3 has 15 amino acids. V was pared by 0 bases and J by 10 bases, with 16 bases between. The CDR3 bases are TGTGCCAGCAGTGAAGCGCGGTCGGGTGGGGACGAGCAGTTCTTC. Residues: CASSEARSGGDEQFF.

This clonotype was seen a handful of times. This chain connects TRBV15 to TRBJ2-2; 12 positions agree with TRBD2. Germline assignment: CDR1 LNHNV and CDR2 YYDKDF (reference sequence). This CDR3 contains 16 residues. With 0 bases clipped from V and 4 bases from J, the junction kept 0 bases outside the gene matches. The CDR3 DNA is TGTGCCACCAGCAGAGAGGGACTAGCGGGCACCGGGGAGCTGTTTTTT. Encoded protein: CATSREGLAGTGELFF.

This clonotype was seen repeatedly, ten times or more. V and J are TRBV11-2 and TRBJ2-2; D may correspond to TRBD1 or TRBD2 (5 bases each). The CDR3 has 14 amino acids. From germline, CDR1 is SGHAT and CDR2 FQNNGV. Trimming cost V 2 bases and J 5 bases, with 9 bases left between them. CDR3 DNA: TGTGCCAGCAGCTTAAGGGACCAGACCGGGGAGCTGTTTTTT. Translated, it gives CASSLRDQTGELFF.

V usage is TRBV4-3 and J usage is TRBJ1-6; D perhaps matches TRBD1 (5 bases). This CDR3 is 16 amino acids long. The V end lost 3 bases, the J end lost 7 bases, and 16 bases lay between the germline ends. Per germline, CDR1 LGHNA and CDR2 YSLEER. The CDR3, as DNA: TGCGCCAGCAGCCAGGAATACGGGGGAAGGAATTCACCCCTCCACTTT. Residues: CASSQEYGGRNSPLHF.

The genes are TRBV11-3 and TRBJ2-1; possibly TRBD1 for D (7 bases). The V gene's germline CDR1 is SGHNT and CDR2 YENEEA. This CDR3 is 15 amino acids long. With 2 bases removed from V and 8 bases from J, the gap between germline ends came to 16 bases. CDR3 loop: CASSLRAGRGDEQFF. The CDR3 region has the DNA TGTGCCAGCAGCTTAAGGGCGGGCAGGGGGGATGAGCAGTTCTTC.

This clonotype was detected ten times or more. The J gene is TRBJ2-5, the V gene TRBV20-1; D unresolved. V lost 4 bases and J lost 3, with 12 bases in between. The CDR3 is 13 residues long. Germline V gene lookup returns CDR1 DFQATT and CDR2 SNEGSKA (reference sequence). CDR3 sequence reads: CSAIRAVEETQYF. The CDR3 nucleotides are TGCAGTGCTATTAGGGCGGTCGAAGAGACCCAGTACTTC.

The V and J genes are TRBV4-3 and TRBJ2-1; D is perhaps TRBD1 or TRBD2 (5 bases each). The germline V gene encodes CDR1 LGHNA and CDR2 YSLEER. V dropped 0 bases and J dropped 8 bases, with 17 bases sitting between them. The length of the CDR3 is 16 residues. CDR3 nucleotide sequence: TGCGCCAGCAGCCAAGAGGCCACGGGATGGGGACATGAGCAGTTCTTC. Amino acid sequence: CASSQEATGWGHEQFF.

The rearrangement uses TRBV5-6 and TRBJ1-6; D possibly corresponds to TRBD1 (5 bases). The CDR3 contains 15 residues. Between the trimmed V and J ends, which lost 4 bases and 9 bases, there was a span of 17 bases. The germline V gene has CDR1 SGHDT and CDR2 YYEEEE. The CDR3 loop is CASSADGGIRSPLHF. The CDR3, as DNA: TGTGCCAGCAGCGCCGATGGGGGGATACGTTCACCCCTCCACTTT. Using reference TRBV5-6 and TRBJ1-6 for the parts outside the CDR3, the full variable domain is DAGVTQSPTHLIKTRGQQVTLRCSPKSGHDTVSWYQQALGQGPQFIFQYYEEEERQRGNFPDRFSGHQFPNYSSELNVNALLLGDSALYLCASSADGGIRSPLHFGNGTRLTVT.

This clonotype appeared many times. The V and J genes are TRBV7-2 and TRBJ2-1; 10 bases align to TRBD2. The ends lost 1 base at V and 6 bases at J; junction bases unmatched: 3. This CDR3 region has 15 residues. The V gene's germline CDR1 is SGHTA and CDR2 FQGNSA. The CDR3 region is CASSLEASGSNEQFF. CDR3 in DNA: TGTGCCAGCAGCTTAGAAGCTAGCGGGAGCAATGAGCAGTTCTTC.

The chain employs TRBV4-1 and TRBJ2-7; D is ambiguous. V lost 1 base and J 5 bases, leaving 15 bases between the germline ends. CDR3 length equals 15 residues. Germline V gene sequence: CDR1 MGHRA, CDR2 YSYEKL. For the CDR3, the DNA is TGCGCCAGCAGCCAAGCCTTAGGGCTCCGGGACGAGCAGTACTTC. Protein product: CASSQALGLRDEQYF.

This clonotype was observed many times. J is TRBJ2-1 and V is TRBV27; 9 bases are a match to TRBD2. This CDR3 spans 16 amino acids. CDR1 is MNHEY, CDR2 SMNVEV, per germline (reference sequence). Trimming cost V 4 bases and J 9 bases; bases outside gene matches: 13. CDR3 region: CASSSPGVAGVTEQFF. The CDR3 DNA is TGTGCCAGCAGTTCGCCCGGAGTAGCGGGAGTGACTGAGCAGTTCTTC.

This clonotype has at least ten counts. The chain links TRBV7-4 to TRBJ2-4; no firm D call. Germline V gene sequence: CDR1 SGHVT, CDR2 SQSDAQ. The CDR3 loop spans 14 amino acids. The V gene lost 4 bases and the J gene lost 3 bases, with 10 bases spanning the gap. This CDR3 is CASSCLEGKNIQYF. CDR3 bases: TGTGCCAGCAGCTGTCTAGAAGGCAAAAACATTCAGTACTTC.

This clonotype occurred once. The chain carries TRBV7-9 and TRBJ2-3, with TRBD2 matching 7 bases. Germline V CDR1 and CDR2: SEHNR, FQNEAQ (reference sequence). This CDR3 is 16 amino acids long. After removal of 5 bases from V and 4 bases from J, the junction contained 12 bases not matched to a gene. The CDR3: CASSLMGSGPPDTQYF. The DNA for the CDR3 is TGTGCCAGCAGCCTAATGGGTAGCGGGCCCCCAGATACGCAGTATTTT. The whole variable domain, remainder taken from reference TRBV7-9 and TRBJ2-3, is DTGVSQNPRHKITKRGQNVTFRCDPISEHNRLYWYRQTLGQGPEFLTYFQNEAQLEKSRLLSDRFSAERPKGSFSTLEIQRTEQGDSAMYLCASSLMGSGPPDTQYFGPGTRLTVL.

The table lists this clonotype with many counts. This CDR3 is CASSFTPRYYYEQYF. The CDR3, as DNA: TGTGCCAGCAGCTTTACCCCTAGATACTACTACGAGCAGTACTTC. V and J are TRBV5-6 and TRBJ2-7; D is undetermined. CDR1 is SGHDT and CDR2 is YYEEEE in the germline V gene. The germline V and J ends were trimmed by 2 bases and 3 bases, with 15 bases remaining between them. The CDR3 runs 15 residues.

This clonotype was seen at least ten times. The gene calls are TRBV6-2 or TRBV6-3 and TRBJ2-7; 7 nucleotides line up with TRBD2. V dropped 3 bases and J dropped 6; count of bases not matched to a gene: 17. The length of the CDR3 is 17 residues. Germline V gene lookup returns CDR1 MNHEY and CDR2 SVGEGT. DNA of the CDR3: TGTGCCAGCAGTTATCAGCAGGGCGGGAGCCATTTATTCGAGCAGTACTTC. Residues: CASSYQQGGSHLFEQYF.

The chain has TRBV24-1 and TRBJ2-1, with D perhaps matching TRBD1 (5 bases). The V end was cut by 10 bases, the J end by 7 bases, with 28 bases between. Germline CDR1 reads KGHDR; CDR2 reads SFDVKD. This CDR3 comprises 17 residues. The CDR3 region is CATFYYSTTAGWNEQFF. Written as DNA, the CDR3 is TGTGCCACTTTCTATTACTCGACGACAGCCGGTTGGAATGAGCAGTTCTTC.

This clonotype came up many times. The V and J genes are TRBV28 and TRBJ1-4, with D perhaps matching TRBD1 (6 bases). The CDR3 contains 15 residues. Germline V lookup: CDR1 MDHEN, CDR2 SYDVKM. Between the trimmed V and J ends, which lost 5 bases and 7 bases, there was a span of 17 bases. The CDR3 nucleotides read TGTGCCAGCAGTACCCTCGACAGGACGATTGAAAAACTGTTTTTT. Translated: CASSTLDRTIEKLFF. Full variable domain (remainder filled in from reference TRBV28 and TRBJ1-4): DVKVTQSSRYLVKRTGEKVFLECVQDMDHENMFWYRQDPGLGLRLIYFSYDVKMKEKGDIPEGYSVSREKKERFSLILESASTNQTSMYLCASSTLDRTIEKLFFGSGTQLSVL.

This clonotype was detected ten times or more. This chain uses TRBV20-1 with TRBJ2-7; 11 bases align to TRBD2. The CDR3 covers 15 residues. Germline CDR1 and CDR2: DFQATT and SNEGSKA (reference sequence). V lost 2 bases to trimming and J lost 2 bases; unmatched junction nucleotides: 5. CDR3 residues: CSARFLAGGTYEQYF. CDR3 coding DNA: TGCAGTGCTAGATTTCTAGCGGGAGGTACCTACGAGCAGTACTTC.

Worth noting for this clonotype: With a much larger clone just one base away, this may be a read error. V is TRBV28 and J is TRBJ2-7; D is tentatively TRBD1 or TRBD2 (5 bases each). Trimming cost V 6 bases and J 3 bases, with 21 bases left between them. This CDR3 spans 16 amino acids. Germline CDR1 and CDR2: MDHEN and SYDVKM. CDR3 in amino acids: CASSPLERGEHYEQYF. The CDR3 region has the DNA TGTGCCAGCAGCCCCCTAGAGAGAGGGGAGCACTACGAGCAGTACTTC.

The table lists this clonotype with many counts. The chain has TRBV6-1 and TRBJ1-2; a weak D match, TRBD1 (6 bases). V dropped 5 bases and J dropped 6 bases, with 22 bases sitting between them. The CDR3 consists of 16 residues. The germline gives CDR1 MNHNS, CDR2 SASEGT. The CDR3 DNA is TGTGCCAGCAGTTACCGAACACAGGGTGTTCGGGATGGCTACACCTTC. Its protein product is CASSYRTQGVRDGYTF.

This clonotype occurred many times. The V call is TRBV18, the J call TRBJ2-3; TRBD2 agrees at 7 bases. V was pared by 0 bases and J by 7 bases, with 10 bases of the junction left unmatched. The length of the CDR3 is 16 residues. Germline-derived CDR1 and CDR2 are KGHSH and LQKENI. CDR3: CASSPPRTQSGNTQYF. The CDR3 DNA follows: TGTGCCAGCTCACCACCACGGACGCAAAGCGGGAATACGCAGTATTTT.

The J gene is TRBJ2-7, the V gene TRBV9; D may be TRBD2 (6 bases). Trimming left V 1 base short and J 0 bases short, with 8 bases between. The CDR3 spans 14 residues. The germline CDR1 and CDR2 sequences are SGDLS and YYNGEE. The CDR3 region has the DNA TGTGCCAGCAGCGTACGGGACTCCTCCTACGAGCAGTACTTC. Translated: CASSVRDSSYEQYF.